The rows below give T cell receptor beta chains drawn from one sample of a study of cytomegalovirus exposure and HLA in healthy donors. Generated by immunoSEQ multiplex PCR, the TCRdb table keeps only in-frame clones and is missing some. The top ten hold approximately 7.1% of the sample, which has 150,000 to 200,000 clones, roughly 70% seen once. Sequenced: PBMCs. These receptors were taken from a man between 40 and 49 years old in good health and CMV-seropositive. Both conserved end residues are part of each CDR3. D genes are given only for firm matches. Only some rows state a clone size, as once, few, many or a class for expanded clones.

CDR3 protein	CDR3 DNA	clone size	J gene	D gene	V gene
CASRGTENIQYF	TGTGCCAGCAGGGGGACAGAAAACATTCAGTACTTC	few	TRBJ2-4	TRBD1	TRBV6-5
CASSLGQGGRNQPQHF	TGTGCCAGCAGCTTAGGGCAAGGGGGCAGGAATCAGCCCCAGCATTTT	few	TRBJ1-5	TRBD1	TRBV7-9
CASSAPGQLNTEAFF	TGTGCCAGCAGCGCCCCGGGACAGCTGAACACTGAAGCTTTCTTT	.	TRBJ1-1	TRBD1	TRBV9
CASSPDRREQYF	TGTGCCAGCTCACCCGACAGGCGCGAGCAGTACTTC	.	TRBJ2-7	.	TRBV18
CASSVVTGSGYTF	TGTGCCAGCAGTGTAGTGACAGGGTCTGGCTACACCTTC	once	TRBJ1-2	TRBD1	TRBV6-1
CASSTGRQGGYGYTF	TGTGCCAGCAGCACGGGGCGACAGGGAGGATATGGCTACACCTTC	.	TRBJ1-2	TRBD1	TRBV7-2
CASSQDPPGQPQHF	TGTGCCAGCAGCCAAGATCCCCCCGGGCAGCCCCAGCATTTT	.	TRBJ1-5	.	TRBV4-2
CASSLAGGAETQYF	TGTGCCAGCAGTTTGGCAGGGGGCGCGGAGACCCAGTACTTC	.	TRBJ2-5	TRBD1	TRBV27
CASSWGGLNTEAFF	TGTGCCAGTAGTTGGGGGGGATTGAACACTGAAGCTTTCTTT	few	TRBJ1-1	.	TRBV19
CASSFQTGVNTEAFF	TGTGCCAGCAGCTTTCAGACAGGGGTGAACACTGAAGCTTTCTTT	.	TRBJ1-1	TRBD1	TRBV7-8
CSVGGGLAGDTQYF	TGCAGCGTTGGCGGGGGCCTCGCAGGAGATACGCAGTATTTT	.	TRBJ2-3	.	TRBV29-1
CASTTRQGIHEKLFF	TGTGCCAGCACCACTAGACAGGGGATCCATGAAAAACTGTTTTTT	.	TRBJ1-4	TRBD1	TRBV2
CASSLPLGTGGSPLHF	TGTGCCAGCAGCTTACCCCTCGGGACAGGGGGTTCACCCCTCCACTTT	once	TRBJ1-6	TRBD1	TRBV11-1
CASSRGQGALAGELFF	TGCGCCAGCAGCCGAGGACAGGGGGCGCTTGCCGGGGAGCTGTTTTTT	.	TRBJ2-2	TRBD1	TRBV4-3
CASSQRGWSEQFF	TGTGCCAGCAGCCAGAGGGGGTGGAGTGAGCAGTTCTTC	.	TRBJ2-1	.	TRBV4-2
CASSSWTGGKETQYF	TGCGCCAGCAGCTCATGGACAGGGGGCAAAGAGACCCAGTACTTC	.	TRBJ2-5	TRBD1	TRBV5-1
CASSLMGGVETQYF	TGTGCCAGCAGCTTAATGGGCGGGGTGGAGACCCAGTACTTC	.	TRBJ2-5	.	TRBV7-2
CASSPGQGLSYGYTF	TGCGCCAGCAGCCCGGGACAGGGGCTAAGTTATGGCTACACCTTC	.	TRBJ1-2	TRBD1	TRBV5-1
CASSSLGVVQGNKNGYTF	TGTGCCAGCAGCTCACTAGGGGTGGTTCAGGGGAATAAGAATGGCTACACCTTC	.	TRBJ1-2	.	TRBV7-9
CASSFGDSNSPLHF	TGCGCCAGCAGCTTCGGGGACAGTAATTCACCCCTCCACTTT	.	TRBJ1-6	TRBD1	TRBV5-1
CALPRGADTGELFF	TGTGCCCTCCCTCGGGGGGCGGACACCGGGGAGCTGTTTTTT	.	TRBJ2-2	.	TRBV2
CASSVSGGWNTEAFF	TGTGCCAGCAGCGTGTCTGGGGGGTGGAACACTGAAGCTTTCTTT	.	TRBJ1-1	.	TRBV6-4
CASSATSGVAYEQYF	TGTGCCAGCAGCGCCACTAGCGGGGTTGCCTACGAGCAGTACTTC	few	TRBJ2-7	TRBD2	TRBV9
CASITRGGLTNTGELFF	TGTGCCAGCATCACCCGCGGAGGGCTTACGAACACCGGGGAGCTGTTTTTT	.	TRBJ2-2	.	TRBV27
CASSRGGIHQPQHF	TGTGCCAGTAGTAGGGGGGGGATCCATCAGCCCCAGCATTTT	once	TRBJ1-5	.	TRBV19
CASSLRTGGSTEAFF	TGCGCCAGCAGCCTACGGACAGGGGGGAGCACTGAAGCTTTCTTT	.	TRBJ1-1	TRBD1	TRBV5-1
CASSLSSGTTNEKLFF	TGTGCCAGCAGCTTATCTTCGGGGACAACTAATGAAAAACTGTTTTTT	.	TRBJ1-4	.	TRBV7-9
CASSLRTGGESNQPQHF	TGTGCCAGCAGCTTACGGACAGGGGGAGAGAGCAATCAGCCCCAGCATTTT	.	TRBJ1-5	TRBD1	TRBV5-4
CASRVAGTDTQYF	TGTGCCAGCAGGGTAGCGGGCACAGATACGCAGTATTTT	few	TRBJ2-3	.	TRBV6-6
CASSVDGANYGYTF	TGTGCCAGCAGCGTAGATGGGGCAAACTATGGCTACACCTTC	.	TRBJ1-2	.	TRBV9
CASSSRTSSRYNEQFF	TGTGCCAGCAGCTCTCGGACTAGCTCTAGATACAATGAGCAGTTCTTC	.	TRBJ2-1	TRBD2	TRBV11-2
CASSVEGHRAETQYF	TGTGCCAGCAGCGTAGAAGGTCACAGGGCAGAGACCCAGTACTTC	.	TRBJ2-5	.	TRBV9
CASSQAVYSPLHF	TGCGCCAGCAGCCAAGCGGTATACTCACCCCTCCACTTT	few	TRBJ1-6	.	TRBV4-3
CASSLGGSGNTIYF	TGTGCCAGCAGCTTAGGAGGAAGTGGAAACACCATATATTTT	.	TRBJ1-3	.	TRBV7-2
CASSSTQGMGGYTF	TGTGCCAGCAGTTCGACACAGGGGATGGGTGGCTACACCTTC	.	TRBJ1-2	TRBD1	TRBV27
CASSQDRSGGVYEQYF	TGCGCCAGCAGCCAAGATCGATCGGGGGGCGTCTACGAGCAGTACTTC	.	TRBJ2-7	.	TRBV4-3
CASSIPTGTNYGYTF	TGTGCCAGCAGCATCCCGACAGGGACTAACTATGGCTACACCTTC	.	TRBJ1-2	TRBD1	TRBV5-4
CASSQVGTAGQYF	TGCGCCAGCAGCCAAGTCGGAACGGCGGGGCAGTATTTT	.	TRBJ2-3	.	TRBV4-1
CASSQGQSTGDTQYF	TGCGCCAGCAGCCAGGGACAGTCTACCGGAGATACGCAGTATTTT	.	TRBJ2-3	TRBD1	TRBV4-3
CASSPGSGGVSEKLFF	TGTGCCAGCTCCCCCGGAAGCGGGGGGGTTAGTGAAAAACTGTTTTTT	.	TRBJ1-4	.	TRBV18
CASSISPGQGPGYTF	TGTGCCAGTAGTATCTCGCCGGGACAGGGTCCTGGCTACACCTTC	.	TRBJ1-2	TRBD1	TRBV19
CAIRLDREGSPLHF	TGTGCCATCAGGCTGGACAGGGAAGGATCACCCCTCCACTTT	.	TRBJ1-6	TRBD1	TRBV10-3
CASSSSSYEQYF	TGTGCCAGCAGCTCCAGCTCCTACGAGCAGTACTTC	.	TRBJ2-7	.	TRBV7-2
CAWSAGPGNYEQYF	TGTGCCTGGAGTGCAGGCCCCGGGAACTACGAGCAGTACTTC	.	TRBJ2-7	.	TRBV30
CASSLGQATYNEQFF	TGTGCCAGCAGCTTAGGGCAAGCGACTTACAATGAGCAGTTCTTC	.	TRBJ2-1	.	TRBV11-2
CASSPWGLAGPDTQYF	TGTGCCAGCAGTCCATGGGGGCTAGCGGGGCCAGATACGCAGTATTTT	.	TRBJ2-3	TRBD2	TRBV27
CASSSGGGGKGPFMNTEAFF	TGTGCCAGCAGCTCCGGTGGGGGAGGGAAAGGGCCCTTTATGAACACTGAAGCTTTCTTT	.	TRBJ1-1	.	TRBV7-3
CASSIDPGKNYGYTF	TGTGCCAGTAGTATAGATCCCGGGAAGAACTATGGCTACACCTTC	.	TRBJ1-2	.	TRBV19
CASSEAPSYKETQYF	TGTGCCAGCAGTGAAGCCCCGAGCTATAAAGAGACCCAGTACTTC	once	TRBJ2-5	.	TRBV2
CASSERQTDTQYF	TGTGCCAGCAGCGAAAGACAGACAGATACGCAGTATTTT	.	TRBJ2-3	.	TRBV11-3
CASRPKPPGTGSYEQYF	TGTGCCAGCAGACCTAAACCCCCCGGGACAGGATCCTACGAGCAGTACTTC	.	TRBJ2-7	TRBD1	TRBV7-3